Below are 21 T cell receptor beta chains sequenced from a single sample in a study of Ad26.COV2.S vaccination and SARS-CoV-2 variants. Here immunoSEQ multiplex PCR was the method, and the copy in TCRdb shows in-frame clones only, minus some. The repertoire holds hundreds of thousands of clones, with around 87% as singletons. Stated treatment: 15 to 20 received Ad26.COV2.S at low or high dose, single or two shots; roughly five received placebo; per-sample allocation not given. Sampling was done on day 63 after the first vaccine or placebo injection. The sequenced sample was peripheral blood, obtained in a trial of Ad26.COV2.S vaccine versus placebo. The receptors stem from a person aged 18 to 59 who received the Ad26.COV2.S COVID-19 vaccine or a placebo.

This chain uses TRBV7-9 with TRBJ1-2; possibly TRBD1 for D (5 bases). Germline V gives CDR1 SEHNR, CDR2 FQNEAQ (reference sequence). CDR3 size: 13 residues. Between the trimmed V and J ends, which lost 7 bases and 3 bases, there was a span of 12 bases. In nucleotides, the CDR3 is TGTGCCAGCATCCCGGGGGTTCACTATGGCTACACCTTC. This codes for CASIPGVHYGYTF. Looking up the rest from reference TRBV7-9 and TRBJ1-2 gives the full variable domain: DTGVSQNPRHKITKRGQNVTFRCDPISEHNRLYWYRQTLGQGPEFLTYFQNEAQLEKSRLLSDRFSAERPKGSFSTLEIQRTEQGDSAMYLCASIPGVHYGYTFGSGTRLTVV.

The sample holds one count of this clone. The rearrangement links TRBV27 to TRBJ2-7, with D possibly TRBD1 on 6 matching bases. V was trimmed by 5 bases and J by 7 bases, leaving 15 bases between them. The CDR3 sequence is 13 residues long. Germline V gene lookup returns CDR1 MNHEY and CDR2 SMNVEV (reference sequence). CDR3 region: CASSTIQGWEQYF. CDR3 bases: TGTGCCAGCAGTACTATACAGGGCTGGGAGCAGTACTTC.

The DNA of the CDR3 is TGCAGCGTTCAGGACCAAAACAAAGAACCAGCGGGCACCTTC. Its protein product is CSVQDQNKEPAGTF. V and J are TRBV29-1 and TRBJ1-2, with unresolved D. V was trimmed by 5 bases and J by 13 bases, leaving 26 bases between them. Germline V gene lookup returns CDR1 SQVTM and CDR2 ANQGSEA. This CDR3 is built from 14 residues.

The CDR3 DNA reads TGTGCCACCAGTGACAAGGGACAGGGATCAGATACGCAGTATTTT. Translated, it gives CATSDKGQGSDTQYF. This chain connects TRBV24-1 to TRBJ2-3, with 9 bases fitting TRBD1. CDR3 length equals 15 residues. V shed 4 bases and J 4 bases; nucleotides not matched to a gene: 5. CDR1 and CDR2 (germline): KGHDR, SFDVKD.

The chain uses TRBV30 and TRBJ1-4; 7 positions agree with TRBD1. This CDR3 is built from 13 residues. CDR1 is GTSNPN and CDR2 is SVGIG in the germline V gene (reference sequence). The junction had 5 bases not matched to a gene; V was cut back by 3 bases and J by 7 bases. This CDR3 reads CAWSPTGREKLFF. The CDR3 nucleotides read TGTGCCTGGAGCCCGACAGGGCGTGAAAAACTGTTTTTT.

This sequence joins TRBV19 and TRBJ2-1, with 8 bases that match TRBD1. This CDR3 is 16 amino acids long. Germline CDR1 reads LNHDA; CDR2 reads SQIVND (reference sequence). V trimming: 6 bases; J trimming: 0 bases; junction bases outside the gene matches: 7. The CDR3 region is CASRRRQGSSYNEQFF. The CDR3 coding sequence is TGTGCCAGTAGACGTCGACAGGGGAGCTCCTACAATGAGCAGTTCTTC.

J is TRBJ1-6 and V is TRBV5-6; 10 bases agree with TRBD1. This CDR3 has 15 amino acids. V shed 0 bases and J 10 bases; nucleotides not matched to a gene: 4. Germline CDR1 SGHDT, CDR2 YYEEEE. CDR3 protein: CASSLEGQGWSPLHF. CDR3 nucleotides: TGTGCCAGCAGCTTGGAGGGACAGGGGTGGTCACCCCTCCACTTT.

The V and J genes are TRBV19 and TRBJ1-1; D unclear. Trimming pared 6 bases from V and 1 base from J, leaving 9 bases between. The CDR3 runs 13 residues. Germline V CDR1 and CDR2: LNHDA, SQIVND (reference sequence). The CDR3 nucleotides read TGTGCCAGTAGGCTTGGGTGGAACACTGAAGCTTTCTTT. This sequence encodes CASRLGWNTEAFF.

The genes are TRBV5-6 and TRBJ1-2; D possibly corresponds to TRBD1 (5 bases). The CDR3 has 14 amino acids. The germline V gene has CDR1 SGHDT and CDR2 YYEEEE. Trimming shortened V by 2 bases and J by 2 bases, and 10 bases separated the two germline ends. The CDR3 DNA sequence: TGTGCCAGCAGCTTTTCGGGGGAAAACTATGGCTACACCTTC. This codes for CASSFSGENYGYTF.

The CDR3 nucleotides are TGTGCCAGCAGCTTAGATACAGGGCGGACTGAAGCTTTCTTT. Protein product: CASSLDTGRTEAFF. This sequence joins TRBV7-9 and TRBJ1-1, with TRBD1 as a possible D gene (6 bases). This CDR3 has 14 amino acids. V lost 1 base and J 5 bases, leaving 11 bases between the germline ends. CDR1 and CDR2 (germline): SEHNR, FQNEAQ (reference sequence).

This clone was counted only a few times. The chain links TRBV3-1 (or the pseudogene TRBV3-2) to TRBJ1-2; unclear D gene. Trimming stripped 0 bases from V and 2 bases from J, with 10 bases between. Germline loops: CDR1 LGHDT, CDR2 YNNKEL (reference sequence). This CDR3 comprises 15 residues. The CDR3 here is CASSQDWVGNYGYTF. CDR3 DNA sequence: TGTGCCAGCAGCCAAGATTGGGTGGGAAACTATGGCTACACCTTC.

This clone has just a few counts. CDR3 nucleotides: TGTGCCAGCAGCTTAATCCGTATGTCGGTGTATGGACACAGCTTTTCATTCCGCAATCAGCCCCAGCATTTT. It codes for CASSLIRMSVYGHSFSFRNQPQHF. This rearrangement joins TRBV7-3 to TRBJ1-5, with TRBD1 as a possible D gene (5 bases). Trimming stripped 1 base from V and 2 bases from J, with 36 bases between. This CDR3 has 24 residues. Per the germline V gene, CDR1 is SGHTA and CDR2 is FQGTGA.

This sequence joins TRBV19 and TRBJ1-5; unclear D gene. Germline V CDR1 and CDR2: LNHDA, SQIVND (reference sequence). The CDR3 is made up of 15 amino acids. Here the CDR3 reads CATTVEFYSNQPQHF. In DNA form, the CDR3 reads TGTGCTACCACCGTAGAATTTTATAGCAATCAGCCCCAGCATTTT.

This sequence joins TRBV29-1 and TRBJ2-2, with D perhaps TRBD2 (5 bases). Trimming removed 0 bases from V and 6 bases from J, with 17 bases in between. Germline V gene sequence: CDR1 SQVTM, CDR2 ANQGSEA. This CDR3 contains 16 residues. The CDR3 sequence: CSVEDRGNGGAGELFF. The CDR3 nucleotides read TGCAGCGTTGAAGATCGGGGTAATGGTGGAGCCGGGGAGCTGTTTTTT.

The J gene is TRBJ2-7, the V gene TRBV9; TRBD2 aligns across 7 bases. V gave up 0 bases and J gave up 5 bases; unmatched junction bases: 8. Germline V gives CDR1 SGDLS, CDR2 YYNGEE. There are 15 residues in the CDR3. The DNA for the CDR3 is TGTGCCAGCAGCGTAGGGCGTCAGGGAGGGGACGAGCAGTACTTC. Its protein is CASSVGRQGGDEQYF.

V and J are TRBV19 and TRBJ1-2; D is ambiguous. V lost 3 bases to trimming and J lost 0 bases, with 8 bases between them. The CDR3 has 14 amino acids. In germline, CDR1 is LNHDA, CDR2 SQIVND (reference sequence). CDR3 bases: TGTGCCAGTAGTATCGGAGATACTAACTATGGCTACACCTTC. This translates into CASSIGDTNYGYTF.

This clone was counted once. The chain links TRBV3-1 (or the pseudogene TRBV3-2) to TRBJ1-4; D is undetermined. This CDR3 comprises 14 residues. V was shortened by 4 bases and J by 3 bases, with 9 bases between the two germline ends. Per germline, CDR1 LGHDT and CDR2 YNNKEL (reference sequence). CDR3 nucleotides: TGTGCCAGCAGCCCGGACCACTCTAATGAAAAACTGTTTTTT. Translating gives CASSPDHSNEKLFF.

This clone was detected only once. The chain joins TRBV9 to TRBJ2-1; no firm D call. The CDR3 length is 14 residues. The germline CDR1 and CDR2 sequences are SGDLS and YYNGEE. V was cut by 3 bases and J by 8 bases, with 15 bases left in between. CDR3 protein: CASSAMTWSDEQFF. The CDR3 DNA is TGTGCCAGCAGCGCTATGACCTGGTCCGATGAGCAGTTCTTC.

V is TRBV6-6 and J is TRBJ2-1, with 7 positions matching TRBD1. Trimming took 6 bases from V and 5 from J; bases not matched to a gene: 7. The CDR3 spans 14 residues. Germline CDR1 and CDR2: MNHNY and SVGAGI (reference sequence). CDR3 sequence (DNA): TGTGCCAGCAGCCCCTGGGACAGCAACAATGAGCAGTTCTTC. It encodes CASSPWDSNNEQFF.

The CDR3 region is CASSNRGPWEQYF. The CDR3 coding sequence is TGTGCCAGCAGTAACAGGGGGCCCTGGGAGCAGTACTTC. The chain is built from TRBV6-6 and TRBJ2-7; 9 bases align to TRBD1. The CDR3 loop spans 13 amino acids. J was trimmed by 7 bases and V by 5 bases; bases with no gene match: 6. Germline CDR1 and CDR2: MNHNY and SVGAGI (reference sequence).

The chain employs TRBV2 and TRBJ1-1; 9 nucleotides align to TRBD1. Germline loops: CDR1 SNHLY, CDR2 FYNNEI. The junction had 13 bases not matched to a gene; V was cut back by 10 bases and J by 10 bases. The length of the CDR3 is 13 residues. CDR3 loop: CATDAGQGEPAFF. The CDR3 DNA reads as TGTGCCACCGATGCGGGACAGGGAGAACCAGCTTTCTTT.